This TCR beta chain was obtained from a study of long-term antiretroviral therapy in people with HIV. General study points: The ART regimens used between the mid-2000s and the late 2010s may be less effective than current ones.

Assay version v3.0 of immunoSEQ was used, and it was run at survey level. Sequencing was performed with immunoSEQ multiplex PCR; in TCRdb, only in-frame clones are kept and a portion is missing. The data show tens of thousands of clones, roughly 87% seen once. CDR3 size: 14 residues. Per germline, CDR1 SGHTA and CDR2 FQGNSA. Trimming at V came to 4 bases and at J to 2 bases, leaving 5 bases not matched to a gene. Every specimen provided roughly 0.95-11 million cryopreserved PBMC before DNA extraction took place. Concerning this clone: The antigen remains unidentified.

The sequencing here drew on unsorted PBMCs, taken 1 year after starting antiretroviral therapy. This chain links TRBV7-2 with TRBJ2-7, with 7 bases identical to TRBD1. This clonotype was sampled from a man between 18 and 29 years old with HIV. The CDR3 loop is CASSSRGQTYEQYF. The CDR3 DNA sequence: TGTGCCAGCAGCTCAAGGGGGCAGACCTACGAGCAGTACTTC.